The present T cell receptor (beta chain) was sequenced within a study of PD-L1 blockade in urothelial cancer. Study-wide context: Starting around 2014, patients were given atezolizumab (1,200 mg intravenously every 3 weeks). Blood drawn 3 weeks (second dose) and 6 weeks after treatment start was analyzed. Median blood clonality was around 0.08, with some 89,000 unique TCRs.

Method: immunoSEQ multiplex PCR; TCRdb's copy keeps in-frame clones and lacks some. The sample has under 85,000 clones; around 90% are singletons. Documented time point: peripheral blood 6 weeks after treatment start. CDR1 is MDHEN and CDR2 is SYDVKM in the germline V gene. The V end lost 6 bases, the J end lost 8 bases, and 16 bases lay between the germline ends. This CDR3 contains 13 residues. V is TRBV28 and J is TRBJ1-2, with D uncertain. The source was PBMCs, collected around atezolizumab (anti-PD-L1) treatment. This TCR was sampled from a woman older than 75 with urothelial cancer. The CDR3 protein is CASRIAGLGGYTF. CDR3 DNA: TGTGCCAGCAGAATTGCCGGACTGGGAGGCTACACCTTC.